Included here is one T cell receptor beta chain sequence, with context. The antigen is undetermined. This sample was included in a study of cytomegalovirus exposure and HLA in healthy donors. Notes on the study in general: Listed as cytomegalovirus-associated were 150 or so TCR beta chains. Most TCR beta V segments were productive about 87% or about 30% of the time in an earlier analysis.

The PCR was carried out with 60 Vbeta primers and 13 Jbeta primers. Data came from immunoSEQ multiplex PCR; TCRdb stores just in-frame clones and leaves some out. The repertoire holds 90,000 to 120,000 clones, about 68% seen once, with approximately 14% in the top ten. This CDR3 is built from 14 residues. Per the germline V gene, CDR1 is LGHNA and CDR2 is YSLEER. V lost 2 bases and J 5 bases, leaving 9 bases between the germline ends. Sequencing was done on a sample of PBMCs. This TCR came from a male donor in good health and CMV-seropositive. The rearrangement links TRBV4-3 to TRBJ2-2; D is uncertain. Here the CDR3 reads CASSQTTLTGELFF. DNA of the CDR3: TGCGCCAGCAGCCAAACTACACTAACCGGGGAGCTGTTTTTT.